These T cell receptor beta chains were read from a single sample in a study of shared clonotypes between healthy human individuals. Measured with immunoSEQ multiplex PCR; TCRdb has only the in-frame clones, and not every one. Of a few hundred thousand clones in the sample, roughly 96% are singletons; the top ten hold 0.32%. Sequences were obtained from memory CD8+ T cells sorted from blood. The source of these receptors is a man aged 25 to 45 in good health. Both conserved end residues are part of each CDR3. A D gene is named only where the DNA matches it firmly. Size is omitted from some rows. Given values are once, few, many or a class for expanded clones.

d_call	j_call	clone_size	v_call	cdr3_aa	cdr3_nt
NA	TRBJ2-7	NA	TRBV9	CASSVGVMFYEQYF	TGTGCCAGCAGCGTAGGTGTCATGTTCTACGAGCAGTACTTC
NA	TRBJ2-7	NA	TRBV6-5	CASRRSYEQYF	TGTGCCAGCAGGCGCTCCTACGAGCAGTACTTC
NA	TRBJ2-5	NA	TRBV27	CASSAQGWETQYF	TGTGCCAGCAGTGCCCAGGGGTGGGAGACCCAGTACTTC
NA	TRBJ1-4	NA	TRBV7-9	CASSPPAQRNEKLFF	TGTGCCAGCAGCCCACCGGCCCAGAGGAATGAAAAACTGTTTTTT
TRBD1	TRBJ1-2	NA	TRBV18	CASSPGTGLYGYTF	TGTGCCAGCTCACCGGGGACAGGGCTCTATGGCTACACCTTC
NA	TRBJ2-7	NA	TRBV5-1	CASSFYTGTYEQYF	TGCGCCAGCAGCTTCTATACAGGAACCTACGAGCAGTACTTC
NA	TRBJ2-2	NA	TRBV5-1	CASSLQGPGELFF	TGCGCCAGCAGCCTACAGGGACCCGGGGAGCTGTTTTTT
TRBD2	TRBJ2-1	NA	TRBV4-1	CASSQGSGRRGYNEQFF	TGCGCCAGCAGCCAGGGTAGCGGGAGAAGGGGCTACAATGAGCAGTTCTTC
NA	TRBJ1-5	NA	TRBV28	CASSLTILRDQPQHF	TGTGCCAGCAGTTTGACGATACTTCGGGATCAGCCCCAGCATTTT
NA	TRBJ1-1	NA	TRBV5-1	CASSALTVNTEAFF	TGCGCCAGCAGCGCATTGACAGTGAACACTGAAGCTTTCTTT
NA	TRBJ2-5	once	TRBV7-3	CASSLRGKGETQYF	TGTGCCAGCAGCTTAAGGGGGAAGGGTGAGACCCAGTACTTC
TRBD1	TRBJ2-7	NA	TRBV28	CASRSPGQGWGEQYF	TGTGCCAGCAGATCCCCGGGACAGGGTTGGGGCGAGCAGTACTTC
TRBD1	TRBJ1-5	NA	TRBV27	CASRVGTGGDQPQHF	TGTGCCAGCAGAGTTGGGACAGGGGGCGATCAGCCCCAGCATTTT